These 10 T cell receptor beta chains came from one sample sequenced in a study of T cells in localized non-small cell lung cancer. Measured with immunoSEQ multiplex PCR; TCRdb has only the in-frame clones, and not every one. The sample has more than 25,000 clones; more than 70% are singletons. This specimen consisted of peripheral blood, obtained before any cancer treatment. The receptors derive from a female donor over 55 with stage III squamous cell lung carcinoma.

The count of this clone is one. This chain joins TRBV5-1 and TRBJ2-2, with 8 positions matching TRBD1. Germline CDR1 SGHRS, CDR2 YFSETQ. This CDR3 has 16 amino acids. The ends lost 5 bases at V and 5 bases at J; junction bases unmatched: 11. CDR3 bases: TGCGCCAGCAGTCCACCGCAGGGGGCGGGGACCGGGGAGCTGTTTTTT. It yields the protein CASSPPQGAGTGELFF. Full variable domain (rest looked up from reference TRBV5-1 and TRBJ2-2): KAGVTQTPRYLIKTRGQQVTLSCSPISGHRSVSWYQQTPGQGLQFLFEYFSETQRNKGNFPGRFSGRQFSNSRSEMNVSTLELGDSALYLCASSPPQGAGTGELFFGEGSRLTVL.

The chain employs TRBV10-3 and TRBJ1-6; TRBD1 is a possible D gene (5 bases). The V gene's germline CDR1 is ENHRY and CDR2 SYGVKD. Trimming took 6 bases from V and 7 from J, leaving 10 bases between them. This CDR3 contains 13 residues. Written as DNA, the CDR3 is TGTGCCATCAGGGGACGGGAAAATTCACCCCTCCACTTT. It yields the protein CAIRGRENSPLHF.

The genes are TRBV5-1 and TRBJ2-2, with D perhaps TRBD1 (6 bases). The V gene's germline CDR1 is SGHRS and CDR2 YFSETQ. This CDR3 comprises 15 residues. The germline V and J ends were trimmed by 4 bases and 3 bases, with 13 bases remaining between them. CDR3 sequence: CASSLQGKDTGELFF. As DNA, the CDR3 is TGCGCCAGCAGCCTCCAGGGGAAGGACACCGGGGAGCTGTTTTTT.

This chain joins TRBV4-1 and TRBJ2-1; D gene uncertain. From germline, CDR1 is MGHRA and CDR2 YSYEKL. V dropped 4 bases and J dropped 0 bases, with 16 bases sitting between them. The CDR3 length is 17 residues. The CDR3 region is CASSRSVADSSYNEQFF. The CDR3 DNA is TGCGCCAGCAGCCGGTCGGTGGCGGATAGCTCCTACAATGAGCAGTTCTTC.

The gene calls are TRBV5-4 and TRBJ2-1, with 13 bases lining up with TRBD2. This CDR3 is built from 15 residues. Per germline, CDR1 SGHNT and CDR2 YYREEE (reference sequence). V shed 3 bases and J 5 bases; nucleotides not matched to a gene: 2. As DNA, the CDR3 is TGTGCCAGCAGCTGGACTAGCGGGGGAAACAATGAGCAGTTCTTC. Translating gives CASSWTSGGNNEQFF. The complete variable domain, with remaining parts taken from reference TRBV5-4 and TRBJ2-1, reads ETGVTQSPTHLIKTRGQQVTLRCSSQSGHNTVSWYQQALGQGPQFIFQYYREEENGRGNFPPRFSGLQFPNYSSELNVNALELDDSALYLCASSWTSGGNNEQFFGPGTRLTVL.

The V and J genes are TRBV15 and TRBJ1-1; no reliable D call. V was cut by 2 bases and J by 6 bases, with 10 bases left in between. CDR1 and CDR2 from the germline V gene are LNHNV and YYDKDF (reference sequence). This CDR3 spans 13 amino acids. Here the CDR3 DNA reads TGTGCCACCAGCAGACCTGGTTACCCTGAAGCTTTCTTT. Translating gives CATSRPGYPEAFF.

About this clone itself: The sample has other DNA sequences that encode this CDR3 too. This sequence joins TRBV9 and TRBJ2-7; the D gene could be TRBD1 or TRBD2 (5 bases each). Germline CDR1 is SGDLS and CDR2 is YYNGEE. This CDR3 comprises 14 residues. V dropped 3 bases and J dropped 2 bases, with 12 bases sitting between them. The CDR3 sequence: CASSAQGVPYEQYF. CDR3 in DNA: TGTGCCAGCAGCGCTCAGGGAGTCCCCTACGAGCAGTACTTC.

The chain uses TRBV10-3 and TRBJ1-2; possibly TRBD1 for D (5 bases). V shed 0 bases and J shed 6 bases, with 17 bases lying between them. The CDR3 length is 16 residues. CDR1 and CDR2 from the germline V gene are ENHRY and SYGVKD. The CDR3 DNA is TGTGCCATCAGTGAGTCGGATGTCAGGGCTGGTAATGGCTACACCTTC. Its translation is CAISESDVRAGNGYTF.

The rearrangement uses TRBV11-2 and TRBJ2-1; either TRBD1 or TRBD2 may supply D (5 bases each). Germline CDR1 is SGHAT and CDR2 is FQNNGV. The CDR3 runs to 15 residues. V was cut by 1 base and J by 2 bases, with 9 bases left in between. CDR3 DNA sequence: TGTGCCAGCAGCTTAGGAGGGGTCGCCTACAATGAGCAGTTCTTC. Encoded protein: CASSLGGVAYNEQFF.

For the CDR3, the DNA is TGTGCCAGCAGCCTAGGAGCCACCGGGGAGCTGTTTTTT. Its translation: CASSLGATGELFF. This chain links TRBV28 with TRBJ2-2; no firm D call. The germline CDR1 and CDR2 sequences are MDHEN and SYDVKM. V dropped 6 bases and J dropped 4 bases, with 9 bases sitting between them. The CDR3 extends over 13 amino acids.